The present entry profiles one T cell receptor beta chain with its context. This entry comes from a study of T cells in narcolepsy. The CDR3 contains 14 residues. Germline loops: CDR1 SQVTM, CDR2 ANQGSEA. V was clipped by 5 bases and J by 9 bases, with 22 bases between them. Clones were read by immunoSEQ multiplex PCR, and TCRdb kept only the in-frame ones, dropping some. Of some 30,000 clones in the sample, more than 75% are singletons; the top ten hold about 0.88%. The clonotype originates from a human donor in good health. Sequenced: memory (CD45RA-) CD4+ T cells from blood. V gene TRBV29-1 combines with J gene TRBJ1-1; the D gene is possibly TRBD1 (5 bases). This CDR3 reads CSVIPVGGRQQAFF. For the CDR3, the DNA is TGCAGCGTTATTCCGGTCGGGGGGAGGCAGCAAGCTTTCTTT.